Shown below are 18 T cell receptor beta chains from a single sample sequenced in a study of glioma-infiltrating T cells after dendritic cell vaccination. Time point defined: after dendritic cell vaccination, including at tumor progression/relapse. Profiling relied on immunoSEQ multiplex PCR, and the TCRdb table lists in-frame clones only, not all of them. Of about 110,000 clones listed, nearly 90% were seen once; the top ten hold 2.5% to 3.5%. The specimen comprised blood, sampled after dendritic cell vaccination. The source of these receptors is a human donor with glioblastoma.

The chain joins TRBV5-4 to TRBJ2-3; a weak D match, TRBD2 (6 bases). The V end lost 4 bases, the J end lost 2 bases, and 20 bases lay between the germline ends. From germline, CDR1 is SGHNT and CDR2 YYREEE (reference sequence). The CDR3 is 17 amino acids. This CDR3 is CASSPGRGAGLTDTQYF. CDR3 in DNA: TGTGCCAGCAGCCCTGGGCGCGGGGCAGGGCTCACAGATACGCAGTATTTT.

This clone was detected only once. The chain is built from TRBV6-5 and TRBJ1-1, with 9 bases identical to TRBD1. Per the germline V gene, CDR1 is MNHEY and CDR2 is SVGAGI. V shed 6 bases and J 4 bases; nucleotides not matched to a gene: 3. The CDR3 runs to 13 residues. CDR3 sequence: CASRLTGGTEAFF. As DNA, the CDR3 is TGTGCCAGCAGGTTGACAGGGGGCACTGAAGCTTTCTTT.

The genes are TRBV25-1 and TRBJ1-6; D call uncertain. The V gene lost 3 bases and the J gene lost 10 bases, with 10 bases spanning the gap. This CDR3 is 13 amino acids long. Per germline, CDR1 MGHDK and CDR2 SYGVNS. In DNA form, the CDR3 reads TGTGCCAGCAGTGACGACACTTTATCACCCCTCCACTTT. This translates into CASSDDTLSPLHF.

The chain employs TRBV25-1 and TRBJ1-2, with D tentatively TRBD1 (5 bases). Germline V lookup: CDR1 MGHDK, CDR2 SYGVNS. Trimming removed 2 bases from V and 4 bases from J, with 8 bases in between. This CDR3 region has 13 residues. As DNA, the CDR3 is TGTGCCAGCAGTGAAGCAGGGCTCTATGGCTACACCTTC. Amino acids: CASSEAGLYGYTF.

The chain employs TRBV7-3 and TRBJ1-1; D might be TRBD1 (6 bases). Germline V CDR1 and CDR2: SGHTA, FQGTGA. The V end was cut by 5 bases, the J end by 7 bases, with 11 bases between. The CDR3 runs 12 residues. This chain's CDR3 is CASSPDRFEAFF. The DNA of the CDR3 is TGTGCCAGCAGCCCGGACAGATTTGAAGCTTTCTTT.

The chain links TRBV19 to TRBJ1-4; 7 nucleotides align to TRBD1. The V gene end was trimmed by 5 bases and the J gene end by 7 bases; junction bases not matched to a gene: 7. The CDR3 runs to 14 residues. Germline V gene data show CDR1 as LNHDA and CDR2 as SQIVND (reference sequence). The chain's CDR3 is CASSLGQVFEKLFF. The CDR3 nucleotides are TGTGCCAGTAGTCTAGGACAGGTCTTTGAAAAACTGTTTTTT.

This sequence joins TRBV19 and TRBJ2-5; D gene uncertain. The germline V gene encodes CDR1 LNHDA and CDR2 SQIVND (reference sequence). CDR3 length: 15 residues. V was trimmed by 6 bases and J by 1 base, leaving 15 bases between them. The CDR3 is CASSTLSASQETQYF. CDR3 bases: TGTGCCAGTAGCACATTAAGCGCAAGCCAAGAGACCCAGTACTTC.

This chain joins TRBV19 and TRBJ1-1; 7 nucleotides agree with TRBD1. The CDR3 length is 15 residues. Germline CDR1 reads LNHDA; CDR2 reads SQIVND (reference sequence). J was trimmed by 1 base and V by 6 bases; bases with no gene match: 8. CDR3 nucleotide sequence: TGTGCCAGTAGCTTGTCGACAGGGTCGAACACTGAAGCTTTCTTT. Translating it yields CASSLSTGSNTEAFF.

The V gene is TRBV25-1, the J gene TRBJ1-4; tentatively, D is TRBD1 (6 bases). Germline CDR1 and CDR2: MGHDK and SYGVNS. The length of the CDR3 is 17 residues. Trimming took 6 bases from V and 4 from J, leaving 21 bases between them. This CDR3 is CASSYLPGGRINEKLFF. The DNA for the CDR3 is TGTGCCAGCAGCTACCTCCCGGGGGGCAGAATTAATGAAAAACTGTTTTTT.

This chain uses TRBV5-5 with TRBJ2-3; TRBD2 agrees at 8 bases. The CDR3 sequence is 16 residues long. V lost 0 bases to trimming and J lost 0 bases; unmatched junction nucleotides: 3. CDR1 is SGHKS, CDR2 YYEKEE, per germline (reference sequence). CDR3 amino acids: CASSLGSGVSTDTQYF. The CDR3 DNA sequence: TGTGCCAGCAGCTTGGGTAGCGGGGTTAGCACAGATACGCAGTATTTT.

This chain connects TRBV5-8 to TRBJ2-5, with a weak D call TRBD1 (6 bases). The CDR3 sequence is 14 residues long. Germline CDR1 reads SGHTS; CDR2 reads YDEGEE. Deletions cut 3 bases from V and 1 base from J, with 10 bases between. CDR3 coding DNA: TGTGCCAGCAGCTCCCGGGACACCCAAGAGACCCAGTACTTC. This encodes CASSSRDTQETQYF.

This chain links TRBV7-2 with TRBJ2-3, with 7 bases matching TRBD1. The CDR3 length is 15 residues. Trimming took 5 bases from V and 1 from J; bases not matched to a gene: 6. CDR1 is SGHTA and CDR2 is FQGNSA in the germline V gene. Here the CDR3 DNA reads TGTGCCAGCAGCCCTCTAGGACAGGGCACAGATACGCAGTATTTT. This translates into CASSPLGQGTDTQYF.

The V gene is TRBV2, the J gene TRBJ2-1; D perhaps matches TRBD1 (6 bases). V was trimmed by 7 bases and J by 5 bases, leaving 12 bases between them. The CDR3 sequence is 13 residues long. CDR1 and CDR2 (germline): SNHLY, FYNNEI. CDR3 protein: CASKQGPNNEQFF. CDR3 coding DNA: TGTGCCAGCAAGCAGGGGCCGAACAATGAGCAGTTCTTC.

This chain uses TRBV5-4 with TRBJ1-6, with 7 nucleotides matching TRBD1. The germline gives CDR1 SGHNT, CDR2 YYREEE (reference sequence). This CDR3 is built from 15 residues. V trimming: 4 bases; J trimming: 5 bases; junction bases outside the gene matches: 6. The CDR3 sequence is CASSSTGQNNSPLHF. CDR3 in DNA: TGTGCCAGCAGCAGTACGGGACAGAATAATTCACCCCTCCACTTT.

This chain joins TRBV5-4 and TRBJ1-2; D is undetermined. This CDR3 is built from 13 residues. V was cut by 3 bases and J by 4 bases, with 10 bases left in between. Germline CDR1 is SGHNT and CDR2 is YYREEE (reference sequence). The CDR3, as DNA: TGTGCCAGCAGCTCGAGAATATCCTATGGCTACACCTTC. This codes for CASSSRISYGYTF.

The chain couples TRBV16 to TRBJ1-4, with D possibly being TRBD1 (5 bases). The CDR3 extends over 15 amino acids. Germline V lookup: CDR1 KGHSY, CDR2 FQNENV. Trimming pared 5 bases from V and 5 bases from J, leaving 15 bases between. CDR3 in amino acids: CASSYGRGKNEKLFF. CDR3 coding DNA: TGTGCCAGCAGCTATGGGCGGGGCAAGAATGAAAAACTGTTTTTT.

The V gene is TRBV10-3, the J gene TRBJ2-3; possibly TRBD1 for D (5 bases). This CDR3 region has 12 residues. Deletions cut 3 bases from V and 5 bases from J, with 6 bases between. Looked up from germline, CDR1 is ENHRY and CDR2 is SYGVKD. CDR3 loop: CAISDREDTQYF. As DNA, the CDR3 is TGTGCCATCAGTGACAGGGAAGATACGCAGTATTTT.

The chain joins TRBV11-2 to TRBJ1-3; the D is unclear. Germline CDR1 SGHAT, CDR2 FQNNGV. The CDR3 length is 14 residues. Deletions cut 4 bases from V and 0 bases from J, with 7 bases between. The CDR3 loop is CASSSQSSGNTIYF. The CDR3 nucleotides read TGTGCCAGCAGCTCACAGAGCTCTGGAAACACCATATATTTT.